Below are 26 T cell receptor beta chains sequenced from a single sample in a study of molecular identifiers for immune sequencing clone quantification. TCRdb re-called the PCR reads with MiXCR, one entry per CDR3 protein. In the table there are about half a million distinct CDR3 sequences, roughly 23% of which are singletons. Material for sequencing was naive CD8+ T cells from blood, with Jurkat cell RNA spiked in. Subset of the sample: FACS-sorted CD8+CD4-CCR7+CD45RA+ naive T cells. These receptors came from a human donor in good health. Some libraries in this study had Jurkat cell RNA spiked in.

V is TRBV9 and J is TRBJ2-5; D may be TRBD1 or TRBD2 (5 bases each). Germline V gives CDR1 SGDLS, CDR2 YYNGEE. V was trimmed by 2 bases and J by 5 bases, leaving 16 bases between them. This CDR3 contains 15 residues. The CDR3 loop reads CASSVSGTAMETQYF. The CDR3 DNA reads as TGTGCCAGCAGCGTTAGTGGGACCGCAATGGAGACCCAGTACTTC.

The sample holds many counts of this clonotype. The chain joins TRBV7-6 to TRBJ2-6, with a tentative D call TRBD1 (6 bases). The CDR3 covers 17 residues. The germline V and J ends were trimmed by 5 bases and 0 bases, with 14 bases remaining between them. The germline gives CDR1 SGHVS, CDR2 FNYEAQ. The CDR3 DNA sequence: TGTGCCAGCAGCACCCAGACAGGAGGCTCTGGGGCCAACGTCCTGACTTTC. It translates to CASSTQTGGSGANVLTF.

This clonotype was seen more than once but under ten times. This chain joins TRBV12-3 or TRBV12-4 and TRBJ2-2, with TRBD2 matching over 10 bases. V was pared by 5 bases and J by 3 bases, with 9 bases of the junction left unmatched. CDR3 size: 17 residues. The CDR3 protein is CASSRWLAGAYTGELFF. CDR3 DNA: TGTGCCAGCAGTCGGTGGCTAGCGGGAGCGTACACCGGGGAGCTGTTTTTT.

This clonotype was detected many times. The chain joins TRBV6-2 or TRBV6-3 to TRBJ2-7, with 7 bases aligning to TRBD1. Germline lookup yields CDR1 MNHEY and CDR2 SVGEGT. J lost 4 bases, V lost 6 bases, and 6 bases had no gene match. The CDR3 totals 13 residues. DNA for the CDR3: TGTGCCAGCAGACCGACAGGGACGTACGAGCAGTACTTC. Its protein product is CASRPTGTYEQYF.

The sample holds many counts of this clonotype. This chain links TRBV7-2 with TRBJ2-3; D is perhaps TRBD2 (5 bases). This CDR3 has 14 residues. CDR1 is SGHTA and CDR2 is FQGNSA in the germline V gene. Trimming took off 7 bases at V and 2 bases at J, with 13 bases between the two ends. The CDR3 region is CASNPGLHTDTQYF. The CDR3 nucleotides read TGTGCCAGCAATCCAGGACTGCACACAGATACGCAGTATTTT.

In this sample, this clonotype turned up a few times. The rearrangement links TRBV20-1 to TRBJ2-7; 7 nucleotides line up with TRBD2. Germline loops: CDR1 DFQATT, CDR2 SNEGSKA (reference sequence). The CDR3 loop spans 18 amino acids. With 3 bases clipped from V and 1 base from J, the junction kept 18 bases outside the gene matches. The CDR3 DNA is TGCAGTGCTAGCCCCAGAGCGTCTACCTACGGGGGGTCCTACGAGCAGTACTTC. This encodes CSASPRASTYGGSYEQYF.

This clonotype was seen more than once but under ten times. DNA for the CDR3: TGTGCCAGTAGTATAGATCAGACCAGCGGGGAGCAGTACTTC. Protein sequence: CASSIDQTSGEQYF. V and J are TRBV19 and TRBJ2-7; a weak D match, TRBD2 (6 bases). The CDR3 totals 14 residues. From germline, CDR1 is LNHDA and CDR2 SQIVND (reference sequence). Trimming removed 0 bases at V and 7 bases at J, with 13 bases between.

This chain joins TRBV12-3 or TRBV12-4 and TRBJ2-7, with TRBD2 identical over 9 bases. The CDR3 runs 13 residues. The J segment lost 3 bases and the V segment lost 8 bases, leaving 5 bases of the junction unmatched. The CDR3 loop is CASSGGRDYEQYF. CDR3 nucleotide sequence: TGTGCCAGCTCTGGCGGGAGGGACTACGAGCAGTACTTC.

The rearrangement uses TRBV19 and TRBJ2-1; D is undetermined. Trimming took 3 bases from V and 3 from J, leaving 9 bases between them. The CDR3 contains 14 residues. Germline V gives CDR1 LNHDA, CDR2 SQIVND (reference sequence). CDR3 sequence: CASSIPIVYNEQFF. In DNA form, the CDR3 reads TGTGCCAGTAGTATCCCCATCGTCTACAATGAGCAGTTCTTC.

The CDR3 sequence: CASSIGSGTGVHEQFF. CDR3 DNA sequence: TGTGCCAGTAGTATTGGGTCAGGGACAGGGGTCCATGAGCAGTTCTTC. This chain connects TRBV19 to TRBJ2-1; 10 bases line up with TRBD1. The junction had 10 bases not matched to a gene; V was cut back by 3 bases and J by 8 bases. This CDR3 region has 16 residues. The germline V gene encodes CDR1 LNHDA and CDR2 SQIVND (reference sequence).

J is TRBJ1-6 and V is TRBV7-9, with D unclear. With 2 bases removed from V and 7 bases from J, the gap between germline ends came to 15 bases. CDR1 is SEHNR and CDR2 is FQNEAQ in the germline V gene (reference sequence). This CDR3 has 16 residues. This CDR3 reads CASSLSFSTNNSPLHF. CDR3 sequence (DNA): TGTGCCAGCAGCTTATCCTTTTCCACGAACAATTCACCCCTCCACTTT. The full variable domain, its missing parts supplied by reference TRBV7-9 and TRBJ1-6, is DTGVSQNPRHKITKRGQNVTFRCDPISEHNRLYWYRQTLGQGPEFLTYFQNEAQLEKSRLLSDRFSAERPKGSFSTLEIQRTEQGDSAMYLCASSLSFSTNNSPLHFGNGTRLTVT.

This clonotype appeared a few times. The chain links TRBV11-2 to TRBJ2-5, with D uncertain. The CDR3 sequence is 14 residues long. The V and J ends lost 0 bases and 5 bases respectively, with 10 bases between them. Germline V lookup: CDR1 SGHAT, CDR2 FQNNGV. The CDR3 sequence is CASSLEFMSETQYF. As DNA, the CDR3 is TGTGCCAGCAGCTTAGAATTCATGTCGGAGACCCAGTACTTC.

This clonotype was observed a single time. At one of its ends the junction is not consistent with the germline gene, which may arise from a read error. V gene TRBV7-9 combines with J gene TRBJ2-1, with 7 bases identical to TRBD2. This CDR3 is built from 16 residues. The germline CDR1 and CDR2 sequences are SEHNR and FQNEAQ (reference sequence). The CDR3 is CVSSSMRREYYNEQFF. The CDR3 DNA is TGTGTCAGCAGCTCAATGCGGCGGGAGTACTACAATGAGCAGTTCTTC.

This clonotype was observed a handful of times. The CDR3 region is CASSYGPDLDEKLFF. The CDR3 DNA sequence: TGTGCCAGCAGCTACGGACCCGACTTGGATGAAAAACTGTTTTTT. V is TRBV7-9 and J is TRBJ1-4; no clear D. Germline lookup yields CDR1 SEHNR and CDR2 FQNEAQ (reference sequence). The CDR3 runs 15 residues. The V end was cut by 4 bases, the J end by 6 bases, with 15 bases between. The full variable domain, completed using reference TRBV7-9 and TRBJ1-4, is DTGVSQNPRHKITKRGQNVTFRCDPISEHNRLYWYRQTLGQGPEFLTYFQNEAQLEKSRLLSDRFSAERPKGSFSTLEIQRTEQGDSAMYLCASSYGPDLDEKLFFGSGTQLSVL.

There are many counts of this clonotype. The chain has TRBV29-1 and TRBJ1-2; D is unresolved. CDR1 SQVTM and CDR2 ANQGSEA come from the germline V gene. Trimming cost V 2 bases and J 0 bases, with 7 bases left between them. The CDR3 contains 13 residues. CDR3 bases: TGCAGCGTTGAACGGGGTACTAACTATGGCTACACCTTC. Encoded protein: CSVERGTNYGYTF.

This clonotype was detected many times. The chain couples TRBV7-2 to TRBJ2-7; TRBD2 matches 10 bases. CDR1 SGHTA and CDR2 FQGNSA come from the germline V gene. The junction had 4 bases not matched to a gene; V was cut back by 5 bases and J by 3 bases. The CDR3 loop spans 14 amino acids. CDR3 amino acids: CASSIERGGYEQYF. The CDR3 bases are TGTGCCAGCAGCATCGAGCGGGGGGGCTACGAGCAGTACTTC.

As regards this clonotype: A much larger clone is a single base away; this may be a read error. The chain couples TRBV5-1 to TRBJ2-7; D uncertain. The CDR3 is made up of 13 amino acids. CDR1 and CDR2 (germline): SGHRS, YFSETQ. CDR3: CVSSVRTTREQYF. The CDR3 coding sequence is TGCGTCAGCAGTGTGCGGACGACCCGGGAGCAGTACTTC.

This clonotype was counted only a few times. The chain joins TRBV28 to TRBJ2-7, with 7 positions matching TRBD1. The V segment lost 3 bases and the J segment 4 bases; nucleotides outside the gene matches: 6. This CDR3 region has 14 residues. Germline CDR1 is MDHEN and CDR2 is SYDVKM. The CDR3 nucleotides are TGTGCCAGCAGTTTCTCGGCAGGGGGATACGAGCAGTACTTC. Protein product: CASSFSAGGYEQYF.

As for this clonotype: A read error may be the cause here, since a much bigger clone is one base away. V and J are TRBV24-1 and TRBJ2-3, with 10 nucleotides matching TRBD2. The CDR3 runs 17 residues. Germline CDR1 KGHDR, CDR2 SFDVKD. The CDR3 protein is CATSGTSGGGGTDTQCF. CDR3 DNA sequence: TGTGCCACCAGTGGGACTAGCGGAGGCGGGGGCACAGATACGCAGTGTTTT.

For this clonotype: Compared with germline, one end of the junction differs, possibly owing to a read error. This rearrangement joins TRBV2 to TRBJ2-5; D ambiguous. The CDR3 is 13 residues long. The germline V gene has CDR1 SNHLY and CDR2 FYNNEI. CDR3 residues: CASSETYQETRYF. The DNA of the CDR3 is TGTGCCAGCAGTGAGACTTATCAAGAGACCCGGTACTTC.

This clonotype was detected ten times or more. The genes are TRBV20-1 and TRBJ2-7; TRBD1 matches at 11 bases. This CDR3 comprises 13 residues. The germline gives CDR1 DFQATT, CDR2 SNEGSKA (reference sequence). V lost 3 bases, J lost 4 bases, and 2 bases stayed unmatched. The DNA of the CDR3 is TGCAGTGCTAGCCGGGACAGGGGGTACGAGCAGTACTTC. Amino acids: CSASRDRGYEQYF.

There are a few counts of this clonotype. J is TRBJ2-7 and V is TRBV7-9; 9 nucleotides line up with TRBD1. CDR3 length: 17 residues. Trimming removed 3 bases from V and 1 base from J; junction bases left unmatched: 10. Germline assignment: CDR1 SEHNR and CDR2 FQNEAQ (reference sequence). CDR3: CASSFVHTGGPSYEQYF. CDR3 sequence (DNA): TGTGCCAGCAGCTTTGTCCATACAGGGGGCCCATCCTACGAGCAGTACTTC.

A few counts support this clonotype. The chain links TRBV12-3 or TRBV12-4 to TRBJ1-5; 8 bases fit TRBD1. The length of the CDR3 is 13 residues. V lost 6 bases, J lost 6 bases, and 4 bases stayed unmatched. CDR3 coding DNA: TGTGCCAGCAGCCGGACAGGGCGTCAGCCCCAGCATTTT. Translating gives CASSRTGRQPQHF.

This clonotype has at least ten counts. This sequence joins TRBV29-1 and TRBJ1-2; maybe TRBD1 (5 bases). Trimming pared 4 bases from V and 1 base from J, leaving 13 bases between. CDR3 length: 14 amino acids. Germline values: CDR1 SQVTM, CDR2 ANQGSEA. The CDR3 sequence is CSVVRGDGNYGYTF. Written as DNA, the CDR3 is TGCAGCGTTGTGCGAGGGGACGGTAACTATGGCTACACCTTC.

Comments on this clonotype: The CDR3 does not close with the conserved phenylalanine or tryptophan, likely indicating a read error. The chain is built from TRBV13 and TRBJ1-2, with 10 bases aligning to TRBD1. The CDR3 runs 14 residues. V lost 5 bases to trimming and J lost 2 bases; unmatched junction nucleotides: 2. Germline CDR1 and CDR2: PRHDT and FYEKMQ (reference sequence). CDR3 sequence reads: CASSAGQGNYGYTL. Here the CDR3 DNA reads TGTGCCAGCAGCGCGGGACAGGGGAACTATGGCTACACCCTC.

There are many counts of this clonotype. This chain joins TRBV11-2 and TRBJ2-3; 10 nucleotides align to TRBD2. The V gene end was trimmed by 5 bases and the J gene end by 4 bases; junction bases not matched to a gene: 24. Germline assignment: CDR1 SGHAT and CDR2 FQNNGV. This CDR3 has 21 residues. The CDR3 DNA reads TGTGCCAGCAGCAACTACCTGGGTTTACCTAGCGGGAGATGGGGCGCAGATACGCAGTATTTT. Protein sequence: CASSNYLGLPSGRWGADTQYF.